Each of the 28 T cell receptor beta chains below was sequenced from the same sample in a study of T cells in Graves' hyperthyroidism and ophthalmopathy. Researchers amplified the TCR beta CDR3 regions from RNA transcripts. A set of HTBI primers served as the primers for a first-round RT-PCR of the TCR CDR3. TCRdb independently ran MiXCR on the multiplex PCR reads; one entry per CDR3 protein. This sample yields some 690,000 distinct CDR3 sequences, of which roughly 17% are seen a single time; roughly 15% belongs to the top ten. Sequencing was carried out using blood. All receptors derive from a man aged 50-60 years with Graves' hyperthyroidism.

Of note for this clonotype: At one end, the junction sequence differs from germline, possibly due to a read error. The V and J genes are TRBV27 and TRBJ1-5; possible D gene TRBD1, 6 bases. Germline CDR1 and CDR2: MNHEY and SMNVEV (reference sequence). This CDR3 is 15 amino acids long. The CDR3 DNA follows: TGTGCCAGCAGTTTATCAGGGGGTAGCGATCAGCCCCAGCATTTT. Protein product: CASSLSGGSDQPQHF.

This clonotype was found many times. The gene calls are TRBV7-2 and TRBJ2-2, with D uncertain. Germline V gene sequence: CDR1 SGHTA, CDR2 FQGNSA. Deletions cut 1 base from V and 6 bases from J, with 9 bases between. This CDR3 contains 14 residues. CDR3 residues: CASSLVVVAGELFF. CDR3 sequence (DNA): TGTGCCAGCAGCTTAGTAGTCGTTGCCGGGGAGCTGTTTTTT.

There are many counts of this clonotype. V usage is TRBV28 and J usage is TRBJ2-5, with D possibly being TRBD1 (5 bases). CDR3 length equals 14 residues. V shed 10 bases and J shed 1 base, with 16 bases lying between them. From germline, CDR1 is MDHEN and CDR2 SYDVKM. Written as DNA, the CDR3 is TGTGCCACCAAGGCTGGGGCCACCCAAGAGACCCAGTACTTC. The encoded protein is CATKAGATQETQYF.

At least ten counts were recorded for this clonotype. This chain joins TRBV12-3 or TRBV12-4 and TRBJ2-7; D uncertain. The V and J ends lost 8 bases and 4 bases respectively, with 6 bases between them. The CDR3 runs to 10 residues. CDR3 in DNA: TGTGCCAGCGGAGAGTACGAGCAGTACTTC. As protein: CASGEYEQYF.

In this sample, this clonotype turned up many times. This chain joins TRBV6-2 or TRBV6-3 and TRBJ1-5; the match to TRBD1 covers 7 bases. The length of the CDR3 is 15 residues. Germline values: CDR1 MNHEY, CDR2 SVGEGT. Losses at the gene ends were 3 bases for V and 5 bases for J; bases not matched to a gene: 7. The CDR3 DNA reads TGTGCCAGCAGTTATTCCCCAGGGGGTGATCAGCCCCAGCATTTT. This codes for CASSYSPGGDQPQHF.

Written as DNA, the CDR3 is TGCGCCAGCAGCCAAGATAGACTCAATGAGCAGTTCTTC. It yields the protein CASSQDRLNEQFF. The chain combines TRBV4-1 with TRBJ2-1; D is unclear. V lost 0 bases, J lost 6 bases, and 6 bases lay in between. Germline CDR1 MGHRA, CDR2 YSYEKL. This CDR3 is 13 amino acids long.

The J gene is TRBJ2-7, the V gene TRBV12-3 or TRBV12-4, with 9 bases identical to TRBD1. With V trimmed by 5 bases and J by 0 bases, 5 bases remained unmatched. The CDR3 has 15 residues. CDR3 amino acids: CASSRDRGSSYEQYV. CDR3 DNA sequence: TGTGCCAGCAGTAGAGACAGGGGGAGCTCCTACGAGCAGTACGTC.

This clonotype was seen a few times. The chain employs TRBV7-9 and TRBJ1-4, with D maybe TRBD1 (6 bases). This CDR3 region has 15 residues. Trimming pared 3 bases from V and 8 bases from J, leaving 16 bases between. Per germline, CDR1 SEHNR and CDR2 FQNEAQ (reference sequence). The CDR3, as DNA: TGTGCCAGCAGCTTCAAACCAGGGGAAAGCGAAAAACTGTTTTTT. Amino acid sequence: CASSFKPGESEKLFF.

About this clonotype itself: Because it lacks the conserved phenylalanine or tryptophan at the end, this CDR3 is likely a read error. The V call is TRBV11-2, the J call TRBJ2-7; 9 bases line up with TRBD2. The V and J ends lost 3 bases and 2 bases, in that order; junction bases with no gene match: 2. In germline, CDR1 is SGHAT, CDR2 FQNNGV. This CDR3 has 14 amino acids. Here the CDR3 DNA reads TGTGCCAGCAGCTTCGAGCGGGAGGCCTACGAGCAGTACCTC. The encoded protein is CASSFEREAYEQYL.

This chain connects TRBV6-1 to TRBJ1-5; D may be TRBD1 (6 bases). The CDR3 is 15 amino acids. In germline, CDR1 is MNHNS, CDR2 SASEGT. Trimming left V 1 base short and J 5 bases short, with 12 bases between. CDR3 nucleotides: TGTGCCAGCAGTGAAGTTGGGACACTTCATCAGCCCCAGCATTTT. It encodes CASSEVGTLHQPQHF.

V gene TRBV10-3 combines with J gene TRBJ2-7; 7 nucleotides align to TRBD1. J lost 3 bases, V lost 7 bases, and 9 bases had no gene match. This CDR3 region has 14 residues. CDR1 ENHRY and CDR2 SYGVKD come from the germline V gene. Here the CDR3 reads CAIKSGTDNYEQYF. CDR3 sequence (DNA): TGTGCCATCAAATCCGGGACAGATAACTACGAGCAGTACTTC.

As regards this clonotype: A much larger clone is a single base away; this may be a read error. The V gene is TRBV11-1, the J gene TRBJ2-5, with unresolved D. Germline V gene data show CDR1 as SGHAT and CDR2 as FQDESV (reference sequence). The CDR3 is made up of 13 amino acids. The CDR3: CASSLAGQGTQYF. CDR3 bases: TGTGCCAGCAGCTTAGCGGGCCAAGGGACCCAGTACTTC.

Note on this clonotype: Relative to the germline gene, one junction end is altered; a read error may explain this. The chain carries TRBV12-3 or TRBV12-4 and TRBJ1-5; D perhaps matches TRBD1 (5 bases). The CDR3 length is 15 residues. CDR3 residues: CASSVRDAGNQPQDF. DNA of the CDR3: TGTGCCAGCAGTGTCCGGGACGCGGGCAATCAGCCCCAGGATTTT.

In this sample, this clonotype turned up a few times. The V call is TRBV19, the J call TRBJ1-1; tentatively, D is TRBD1 (5 bases). V was pared by 7 bases and J by 0 bases, with 15 bases between. Germline CDR1 reads LNHDA; CDR2 reads SQIVND (reference sequence). There are 15 residues in the CDR3. The CDR3: CASTDRGALNTEAFF. The DNA for the CDR3 is TGTGCCAGTACCGATAGAGGGGCCCTGAACACTGAAGCTTTCTTT. The variable domain in full, completed from reference TRBV19 and TRBJ1-1, reads DGGITQSPKYLFRKEGQNVTLSCEQNLNHDAMYWYRQDPGQGLRLIYYSQIVNDFQKGDIAEGYSVSREKKESFPLTVTSAQKNPTAFYLCASTDRGALNTEAFFGQGTRLTVV.

This clonotype was recorded many times. The V and J genes are TRBV12-3 or TRBV12-4 and TRBJ2-2; D gene ambiguous. The length of the CDR3 is 16 residues. V dropped 2 bases and J dropped 4 bases, with 14 bases sitting between them. As DNA, the CDR3 is TGTGCCAGCAGTTTAAGTCTTAGGGCGGTCACCGGGGAGCTGTTTTTT. Encoded protein: CASSLSLRAVTGELFF.

Of note for this clonotype: A much larger clonotype is one base distant, so this may be a read error. The V call is TRBV19, the J call TRBJ2-7, with D perhaps TRBD1 (5 bases). The V end lost 3 bases, the J end lost 5 bases, and 20 bases lay between the germline ends. The CDR3 runs to 16 residues. Looked up from germline, CDR1 is LNHDA and CDR2 is SQIVND (reference sequence). The CDR3 reads CASSIDLQGFYHEQYF. In nucleotides, the CDR3 is TGTGCCAGTAGTATCGATCTCCAGGGTTTTTATCACGAGCAGTACTTC.

The rearrangement joins TRBV9 to TRBJ1-5; D gene ambiguous. V shed 4 bases and J shed 1 base, with 9 bases lying between them. The CDR3 extends over 14 amino acids. Germline-derived CDR1 and CDR2 are SGDLS and YYNGEE. CDR3 sequence (DNA): TGTGCCAGCAGCTATGGATGGAGCAATCAGCCCCAGCATTTT. Protein sequence: CASSYGWSNQPQHF.

In the case of this clonotype: A much bigger clone sits one base away, suggesting this may be a read error. The rearrangement links TRBV7-2 to TRBJ1-4; 7 nucleotides align to TRBD1. The CDR3 is made up of 14 amino acids. Unmatched junction bases numbered 7, after V lost 5 bases and J lost 7 bases. Germline loops: CDR1 SGHTA, CDR2 FQGNSA. The CDR3 DNA reads as TGTGCCAGCAGCATGGGACAGATCCGTGAAAAACTGTTTTTT. Residues: CASSMGQIREKLFF.

The V gene is TRBV11-2, the J gene TRBJ2-1; 8 nucleotides agree with TRBD2. The V segment lost 2 bases and the J segment 7 bases; nucleotides outside the gene matches: 10. Germline CDR1 SGHAT, CDR2 FQNNGV. The CDR3 spans 16 residues. CDR3 in DNA: TGTGCCAGCAGCTTAAGAGGGACTAGGGGGGAGAATGAGCAGTTCTTC. Encoded protein: CASSLRGTRGENEQFF. The full variable domain, rest sourced from reference TRBV11-2 and TRBJ2-1, is EAGVAQSPRYKIIEKRQSVAFWCNPISGHATLYWYQQILGQGPKLLIQFQNNGVVDDSQLPKDRFSAERLKGVDSTLKIQPAKLEDSAVYLCASSLRGTRGENEQFFGPGTRLTVL.

This clonotype was picked up many times. The chain joins TRBV28 to TRBJ2-7; either TRBD1 or TRBD2 may supply D (5 bases each). The CDR3 contains 15 residues. Deletions cut 7 bases from V and 2 bases from J, with 18 bases between. The V gene's germline CDR1 is MDHEN and CDR2 SYDVKM. The CDR3 region has the DNA TGTGCCAGCACTTCCTTGGGGGTGGGAGCCTACGAGCAGTACTTC. It yields the protein CASTSLGVGAYEQYF.

Of note for this clonotype: It may be a read error: a sequence one base away is much more abundant. The chain recombines TRBV28 with TRBJ2-1; D is unresolved. CDR3 length equals 13 residues. The germline gives CDR1 MDHEN, CDR2 SYDVKM. The CDR3 bases are TGTGCCAGCACCCCCGCCCCCTACAATGAGCTGTTCTTC. This translates into CASTPAPYNELFF.

This clonotype was recorded at least ten times. This rearrangement joins TRBV28 to TRBJ2-1, with 13 bases aligning to TRBD2. With V trimmed by 5 bases and J by 6 bases, 7 bases remained unmatched. Germline CDR1 reads MDHEN; CDR2 reads SYDVKM. The CDR3 consists of 16 residues. CDR3 region: CASSPLAGGPPNEQFF. The DNA of the CDR3 is TGTGCCAGCAGTCCACTAGCGGGAGGGCCCCCCAATGAGCAGTTCTTC.

This chain joins TRBV28 and TRBJ1-6; D remains ambiguous. The ends were cut back, 6 bases at V and 0 bases at J, with 9 bases in the middle. The germline V gene encodes CDR1 MDHEN and CDR2 SYDVKM. There are 15 residues in the CDR3. CDR3 coding DNA: TGTGCCAGCAGCGACGGAAGCTCCTATAATTCACCCCTCCACTTT. Translating gives CASSDGSSYNSPLHF.

Regarding this clonotype: A much larger clonotype is one base distant, so this may be a read error. The chain couples TRBV28 to TRBJ1-1; D unclear. The germline CDR1 and CDR2 sequences are MDHEN and SYDVKM. Trimming pared 6 bases from V and 1 base from J, leaving 12 bases between. The CDR3 loop spans 14 amino acids. In DNA form, the CDR3 reads TGTGCCAGCAGCGGCCCCCAGGAGAACACTGAAGCTTTCTTT. It specifies CASSGPQENTEAFF.

This clonotype was seen more than once but under ten times. V usage is TRBV20-1 and J usage is TRBJ2-5, with 10 nucleotides matching TRBD2. With V trimmed by 1 base and J by 5 bases, 10 bases remained unmatched. The germline V gene has CDR1 DFQATT and CDR2 SNEGSKA (reference sequence). The CDR3 covers 16 residues. This CDR3 reads CSARGLASGGEETQYF. The CDR3 DNA reads TGCAGTGCTAGAGGGTTGGCTAGCGGGGGAGAGGAGACCCAGTACTTC.

This clonotype has ten or more counts. This chain links TRBV12-3 or TRBV12-4 with TRBJ2-7; 9 bases are a match to TRBD1. The CDR3 has 15 residues. The trim removed 6 bases at V and 5 bases at J, leaving 11 bases unmatched. The CDR3 DNA sequence: TGTGCCAGCAGCGATACCGGGACAGGGTTCCACGAGCAGTACTTC. As protein: CASSDTGTGFHEQYF.

This clonotype came up many times. The chain combines TRBV11-2 with TRBJ2-1; weak D call: TRBD1 (5 bases). CDR3 length: 15 residues. Germline lookup yields CDR1 SGHAT and CDR2 FQNNGV. V lost 5 bases to trimming and J lost 0 bases, with 11 bases between them. The CDR3 spells CASSHRQSSYNEQFF. DNA for the CDR3: TGTGCCAGCAGCCATCGACAGAGCTCCTACAATGAGCAGTTCTTC. The complete variable domain, with remaining parts taken from reference TRBV11-2 and TRBJ2-1, reads EAGVAQSPRYKIIEKRQSVAFWCNPISGHATLYWYQQILGQGPKLLIQFQNNGVVDDSQLPKDRFSAERLKGVDSTLKIQPAKLEDSAVYLCASSHRQSSYNEQFFGPGTRLTVL.

The chain combines TRBV20-1 with TRBJ2-7, with D unclear. Germline CDR1 and CDR2: DFQATT and SNEGSKA (reference sequence). The V end lost 5 bases, the J end lost 4 bases, and 18 bases lay between the germline ends. This CDR3 is built from 14 residues. CDR3 nucleotide sequence: TGCAGTGCTCCTCCGAGGAGAGGCCGTTACGAGCAGTACTTC. It codes for CSAPPRRGRYEQYF.